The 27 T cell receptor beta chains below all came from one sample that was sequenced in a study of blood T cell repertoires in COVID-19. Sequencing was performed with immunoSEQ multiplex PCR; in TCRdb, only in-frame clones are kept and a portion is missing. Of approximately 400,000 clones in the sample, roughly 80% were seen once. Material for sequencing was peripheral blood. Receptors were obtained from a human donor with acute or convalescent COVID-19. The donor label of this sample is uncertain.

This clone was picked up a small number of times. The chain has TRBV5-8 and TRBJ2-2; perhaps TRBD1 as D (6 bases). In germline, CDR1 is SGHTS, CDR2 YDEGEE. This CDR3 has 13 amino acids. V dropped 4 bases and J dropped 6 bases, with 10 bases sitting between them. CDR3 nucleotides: TGTGCCAGCAGCCTGACAGGTCCCGGGGAGCTGTTTTTT. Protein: CASSLTGPGELFF.

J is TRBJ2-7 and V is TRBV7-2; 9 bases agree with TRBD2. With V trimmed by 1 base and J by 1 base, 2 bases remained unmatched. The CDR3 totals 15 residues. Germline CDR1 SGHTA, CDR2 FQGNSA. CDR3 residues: CASSLGTSVSYEQYF. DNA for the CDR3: TGTGCCAGCAGCTTAGGGACTAGCGTATCCTACGAGCAGTACTTC.

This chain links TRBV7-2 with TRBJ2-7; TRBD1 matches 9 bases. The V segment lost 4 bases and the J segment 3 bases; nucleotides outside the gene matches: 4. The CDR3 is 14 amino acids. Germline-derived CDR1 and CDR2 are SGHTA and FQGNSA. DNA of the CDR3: TGTGCCAGCAGCTCCGGGACAGGGCTCTACGAGCAGTACTTC. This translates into CASSSGTGLYEQYF.

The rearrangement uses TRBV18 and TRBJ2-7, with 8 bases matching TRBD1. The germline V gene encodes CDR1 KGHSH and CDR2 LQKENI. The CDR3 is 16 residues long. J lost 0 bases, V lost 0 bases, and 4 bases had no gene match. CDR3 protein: CASSPPRTGSSYEQYF. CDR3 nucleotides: TGTGCCAGCTCACCACCCCGGACAGGGTCCTCCTACGAGCAGTACTTC.

The CDR3 DNA reads as TGTGCCAGCAGGAGGGACAGGGGATTGACCTATGGCTACACCTTC. Protein sequence: CASRRDRGLTYGYTF. The chain is built from TRBV2 and TRBJ1-2; 10 bases fit TRBD1. Germline V gives CDR1 SNHLY, CDR2 FYNNEI. J lost 4 bases, V lost 6 bases, and 8 bases had no gene match. The CDR3 runs 15 residues. Using reference TRBV2 and TRBJ1-2 for the parts outside the CDR3, the full variable domain is EPEVTQTPSHQVTQMGQEVILRCVPISNHLYFYWYRQILGQKVEFLVSFYNNEISEKSEIFDDQFSVERPDGSNFTLKIRSTKLEDSAMYFCASRRDRGLTYGYTFGSGTRLTVV.

This chain's CDR3 is CASSQVLSPEGTQYF. In DNA form, the CDR3 reads TGCGCCAGCAGCCAAGTCTTGAGCCCTGAGGGTACGCAGTATTTT. The V and J genes are TRBV4-1 and TRBJ2-3; D perhaps matches TRBD2 (5 bases). The ends were cut back, 1 base at V and 8 bases at J, with 16 bases in the middle. Germline V gene sequence: CDR1 MGHRA, CDR2 YSYEKL. The CDR3 sequence is 15 residues long.

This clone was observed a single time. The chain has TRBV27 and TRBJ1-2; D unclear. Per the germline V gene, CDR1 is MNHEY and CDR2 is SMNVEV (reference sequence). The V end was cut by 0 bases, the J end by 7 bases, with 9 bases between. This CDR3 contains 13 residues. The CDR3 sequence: CASSLSSGVGYTF. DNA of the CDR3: TGTGCCAGCAGTTTATCGTCCGGGGTTGGCTACACCTTC.

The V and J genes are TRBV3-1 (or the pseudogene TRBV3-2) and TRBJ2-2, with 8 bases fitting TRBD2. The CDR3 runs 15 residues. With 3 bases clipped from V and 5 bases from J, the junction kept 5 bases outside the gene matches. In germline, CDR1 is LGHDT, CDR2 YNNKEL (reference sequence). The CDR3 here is CASSHRGGQTGELFF. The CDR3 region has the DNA TGTGCCAGCAGCCACCGGGGGGGGCAAACCGGGGAGCTGTTTTTT.

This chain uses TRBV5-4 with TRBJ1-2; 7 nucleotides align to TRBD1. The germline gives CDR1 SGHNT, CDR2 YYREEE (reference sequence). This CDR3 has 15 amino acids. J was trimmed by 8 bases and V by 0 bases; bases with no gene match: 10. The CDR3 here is CASSLAQGTGQGYTF. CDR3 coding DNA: TGTGCCAGCAGCTTGGCACAGGGGACTGGGCAAGGCTACACCTTC. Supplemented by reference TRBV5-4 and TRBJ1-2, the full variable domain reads ETGVTQSPTHLIKTRGQQVTLRCSSQSGHNTVSWYQQALGQGPQFIFQYYREEENGRGNFPPRFSGLQFPNYSSELNVNALELDDSALYLCASSLAQGTGQGYTFGSGTRLTVV.

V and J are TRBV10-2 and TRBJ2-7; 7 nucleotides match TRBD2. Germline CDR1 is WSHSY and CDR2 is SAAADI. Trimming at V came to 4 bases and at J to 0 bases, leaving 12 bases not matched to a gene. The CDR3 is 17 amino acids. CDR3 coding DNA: TGCGCCAGCAGTGGGGGCTATGGCGGGAGCAGCTCCTACGAGCAGTACTTC. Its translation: CASSGGYGGSSSYEQYF.

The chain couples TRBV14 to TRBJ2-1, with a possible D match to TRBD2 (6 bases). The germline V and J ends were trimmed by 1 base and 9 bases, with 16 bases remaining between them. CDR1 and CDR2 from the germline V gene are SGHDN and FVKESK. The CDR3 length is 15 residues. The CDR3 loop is CASSQAGFRGSEQFF. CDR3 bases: TGTGCCAGCAGCCAAGCGGGATTTCGGGGGAGTGAGCAGTTCTTC.

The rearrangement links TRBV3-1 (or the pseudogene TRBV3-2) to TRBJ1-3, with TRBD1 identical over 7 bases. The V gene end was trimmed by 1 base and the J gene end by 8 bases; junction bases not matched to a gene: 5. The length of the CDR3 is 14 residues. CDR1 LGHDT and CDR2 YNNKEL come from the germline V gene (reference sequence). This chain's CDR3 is CASSQVTGRHTIYF. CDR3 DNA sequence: TGTGCCAGCAGCCAAGTGACAGGGAGACACACCATATATTTT.

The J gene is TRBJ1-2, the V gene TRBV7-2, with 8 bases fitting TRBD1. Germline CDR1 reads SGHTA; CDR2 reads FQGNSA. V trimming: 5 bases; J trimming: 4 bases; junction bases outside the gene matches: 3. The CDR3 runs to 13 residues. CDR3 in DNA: TGTGCCAGCAGCAGCGACAGGGGCTATGGCTACACCTTC. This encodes CASSSDRGYGYTF.

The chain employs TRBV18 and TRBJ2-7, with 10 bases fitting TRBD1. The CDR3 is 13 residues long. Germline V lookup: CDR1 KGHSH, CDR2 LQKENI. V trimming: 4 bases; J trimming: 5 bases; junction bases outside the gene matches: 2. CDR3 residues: CASSHGQGDEQYF. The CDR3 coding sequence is TGTGCCAGCTCACACGGACAGGGGGACGAGCAGTACTTC. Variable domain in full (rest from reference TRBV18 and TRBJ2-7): NAGVMQNPRHLVRRRGQEARLRCSPMKGHSHVYWYRQLPEEGLKFMVYLQKENIIDESGMPKERFSAEFPKEGPSILRIQQVVRGDSAAYFCASSHGQGDEQYFGPGTRLTVT.

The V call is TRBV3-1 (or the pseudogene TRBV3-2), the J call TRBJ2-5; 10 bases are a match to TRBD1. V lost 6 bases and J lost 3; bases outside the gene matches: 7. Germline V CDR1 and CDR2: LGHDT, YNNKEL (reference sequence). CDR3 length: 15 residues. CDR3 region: CASSDTGTGEETQYF. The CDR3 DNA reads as TGTGCCAGCAGTGATACCGGGACAGGGGAAGAGACCCAGTACTTC.

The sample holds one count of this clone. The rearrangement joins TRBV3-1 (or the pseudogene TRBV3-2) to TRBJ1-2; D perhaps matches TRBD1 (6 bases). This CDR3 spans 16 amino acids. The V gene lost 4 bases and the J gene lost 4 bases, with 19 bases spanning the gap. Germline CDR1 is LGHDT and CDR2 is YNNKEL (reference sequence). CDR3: CASSPRAGDNGYGYTF. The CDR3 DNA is TGTGCCAGCAGCCCGAGGGCAGGGGATAATGGCTATGGCTACACCTTC.

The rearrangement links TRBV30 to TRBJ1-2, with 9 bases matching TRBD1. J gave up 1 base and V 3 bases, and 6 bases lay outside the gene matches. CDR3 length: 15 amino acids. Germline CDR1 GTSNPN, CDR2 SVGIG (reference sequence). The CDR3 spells CAWRATGGINYGYTF. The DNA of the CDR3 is TGTGCCTGGAGGGCGACAGGGGGAATTAACTATGGCTACACCTTC.

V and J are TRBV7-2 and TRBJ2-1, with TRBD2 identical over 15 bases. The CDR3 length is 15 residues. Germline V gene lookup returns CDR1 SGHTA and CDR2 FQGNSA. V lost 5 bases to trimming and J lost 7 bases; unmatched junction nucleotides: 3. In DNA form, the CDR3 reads TGTGCCAGCAGCGTAGGACTAGCGGGGGGGAATGAGCAGTTCTTC. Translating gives CASSVGLAGGNEQFF.

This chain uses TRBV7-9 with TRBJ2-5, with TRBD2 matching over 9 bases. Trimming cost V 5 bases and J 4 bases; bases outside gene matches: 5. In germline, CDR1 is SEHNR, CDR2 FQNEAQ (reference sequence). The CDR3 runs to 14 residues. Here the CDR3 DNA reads TGTGCCAGCAGCGCCAGACTAGCGGTAGAGACCCAGTACTTC. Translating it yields CASSARLAVETQYF.

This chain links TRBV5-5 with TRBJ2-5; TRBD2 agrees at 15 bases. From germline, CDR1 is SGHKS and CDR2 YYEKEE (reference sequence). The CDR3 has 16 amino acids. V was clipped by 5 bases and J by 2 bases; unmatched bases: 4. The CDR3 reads CASRLGLAGGQETQYF. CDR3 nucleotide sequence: TGTGCCAGCAGACTGGGACTAGCGGGAGGACAAGAGACCCAGTACTTC.

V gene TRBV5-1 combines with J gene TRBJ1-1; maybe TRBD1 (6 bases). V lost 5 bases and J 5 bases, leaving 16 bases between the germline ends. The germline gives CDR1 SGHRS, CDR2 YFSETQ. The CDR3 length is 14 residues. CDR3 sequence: CASRLLQGRTEAFF. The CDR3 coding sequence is TGCGCCAGCAGATTATTACAGGGAAGAACTGAAGCTTTCTTT.

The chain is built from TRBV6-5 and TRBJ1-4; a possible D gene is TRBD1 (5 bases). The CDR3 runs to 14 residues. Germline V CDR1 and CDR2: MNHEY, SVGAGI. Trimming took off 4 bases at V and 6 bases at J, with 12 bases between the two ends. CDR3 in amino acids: CASSFLGGDEKLFF. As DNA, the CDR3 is TGTGCCAGCAGTTTTTTGGGGGGGGATGAAAAACTGTTTTTT.

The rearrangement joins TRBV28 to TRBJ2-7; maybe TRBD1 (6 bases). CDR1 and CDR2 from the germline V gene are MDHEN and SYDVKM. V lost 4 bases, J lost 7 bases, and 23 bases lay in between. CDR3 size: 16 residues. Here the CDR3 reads CASSSTTGRSSWEQYF. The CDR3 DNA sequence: TGTGCCAGCAGTTCGACGACAGGTAGATCCTCGTGGGAGCAGTACTTC.

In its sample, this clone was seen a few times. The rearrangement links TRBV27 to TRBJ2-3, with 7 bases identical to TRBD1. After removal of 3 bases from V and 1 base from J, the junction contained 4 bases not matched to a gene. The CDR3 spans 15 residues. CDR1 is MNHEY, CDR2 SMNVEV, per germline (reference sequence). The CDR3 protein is CASSLRGQGTDTQYF. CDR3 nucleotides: TGTGCCAGCAGTTTGAGGGGGCAAGGCACAGATACGCAGTATTTT.

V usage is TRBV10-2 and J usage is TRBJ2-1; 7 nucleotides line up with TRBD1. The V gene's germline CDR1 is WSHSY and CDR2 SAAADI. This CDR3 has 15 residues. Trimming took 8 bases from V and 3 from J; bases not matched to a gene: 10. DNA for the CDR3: TGCGCCAGCTCCTTGCCCGGGACAGTCTACAATGAGCAGTTCTTC. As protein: CASSLPGTVYNEQFF.

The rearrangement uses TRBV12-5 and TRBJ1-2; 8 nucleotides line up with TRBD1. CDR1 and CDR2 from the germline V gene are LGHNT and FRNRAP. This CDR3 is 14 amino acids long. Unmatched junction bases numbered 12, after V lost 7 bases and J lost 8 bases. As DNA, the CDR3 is TGTGCTAGTGCCATGGACAGGGCGGTTTCGGGCTACACCTTC. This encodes CASAMDRAVSGYTF.

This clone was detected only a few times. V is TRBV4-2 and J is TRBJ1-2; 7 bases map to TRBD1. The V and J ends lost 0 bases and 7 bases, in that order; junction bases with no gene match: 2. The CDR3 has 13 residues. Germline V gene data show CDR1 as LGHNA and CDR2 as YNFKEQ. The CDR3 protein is CASSQERQGGYTF. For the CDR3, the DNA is TGTGCCAGCAGCCAAGAAAGACAGGGTGGCTACACCTTC.